Listed here are 26 T cell receptor beta chains from one sample, sequenced in a study of T cell responses to AZD1222 COVID-19 vaccine. Method: immunoSEQ multiplex PCR; TCRdb's copy keeps in-frame clones and lacks some. The table lists more than 100,000 clones, 70% to 90% of them singletons. The sample consisted of peripheral blood, taken on day 0 of AZD1222 vaccination. The receptor set was obtained from an adult in good health.

The sample holds a few counts of this clone. The J gene is TRBJ1-4, the V gene TRBV19; D not resolved. This CDR3 has 15 amino acids. Germline V gives CDR1 LNHDA, CDR2 SQIVND (reference sequence). Trimming took off 5 bases at V and 2 bases at J, with 12 bases between the two ends. The CDR3 DNA is TGTGCCAGTAGTGCCGGTAGGAGGACTAATGAAAAACTGTTTTTT. Its protein product is CASSAGRRTNEKLFF.

The chain uses TRBV18 and TRBJ1-2, with 7 nucleotides matching TRBD1. The junction had 9 bases not matched to a gene; V was cut back by 0 bases and J by 8 bases. The length of the CDR3 is 15 residues. Germline CDR1 KGHSH, CDR2 LQKENI. The CDR3 spells CASSPPGQLVGGYTF. As DNA, the CDR3 is TGTGCCAGCTCACCACCGGGACAGCTGGTGGGGGGCTACACCTTC.

The V call is TRBV6-5, the J call TRBJ1-2; D is ambiguous. CDR1 and CDR2 from the germline V gene are MNHEY and SVGAGI. Trimming shortened V by 2 bases and J by 8 bases, and 12 bases separated the two germline ends. CDR3 length: 13 residues. This CDR3 is CASSYGVGNGYTF. The CDR3 DNA follows: TGTGCCAGCAGTTACGGCGTCGGCAACGGCTACACCTTC.

The V call is TRBV7-9, the J call TRBJ1-1; no clear D gene. V was cut by 1 base and J by 6 bases, with 6 bases left in between. Germline lookup yields CDR1 SEHNR and CDR2 FQNEAQ (reference sequence). This CDR3 comprises 12 residues. CDR3 residues: CASSLGSPEAFF. The CDR3, as DNA: TGTGCCAGCAGCTTAGGATCCCCTGAAGCTTTCTTT.

This clone was counted once. The V call is TRBV7-3, the J call TRBJ2-3, with a weak D call TRBD1 (5 bases). The germline V gene encodes CDR1 SGHTA and CDR2 FQGTGA. This CDR3 is 14 amino acids long. Trimming left V 2 bases short and J 4 bases short, with 10 bases between. CDR3 bases: TGTGCCAGCAGCTTATGGGGCTCTCCAGATACGCAGTATTTT. Encoded protein: CASSLWGSPDTQYF.

This sequence joins TRBV27 and TRBJ1-5, with D hard to call. Germline V gives CDR1 MNHEY, CDR2 SMNVEV (reference sequence). V lost 4 bases, J lost 5 bases, and 9 bases lay in between. This CDR3 has 13 residues. CDR3 nucleotides: TGTGCCAGCAGTTCCGTTCGTGATCAGCCCCAGCATTTT. It encodes CASSSVRDQPQHF.

The V and J genes are TRBV6-5 and TRBJ1-6; D not certain. In germline, CDR1 is MNHEY, CDR2 SVGAGI. With 2 bases removed from V and 3 bases from J, the gap between germline ends came to 8 bases. This CDR3 has 15 residues. CDR3 region: CASSYNILYNSPLHF. CDR3 nucleotides: TGTGCCAGCAGTTACAACATACTCTATAATTCACCCCTCCACTTT.

The sample holds one count of this clone. The rearrangement uses TRBV6-1 and TRBJ1-5; D unclear. CDR3 size: 15 residues. Trimming cost V 1 base and J 5 bases, with 12 bases left between them. CDR1 is MNHNS, CDR2 SASEGT, per germline. CDR3 in amino acids: CASSEGVGWDQPQHF. CDR3 coding DNA: TGTGCCAGCAGTGAAGGAGTAGGGTGGGATCAGCCCCAGCATTTT.

Judged by abundance, this clone is medium-sized (0.01 to 0.1%). The chain uses TRBV12-3 or TRBV12-4 and TRBJ1-1; D is ambiguous. The CDR3 totals 13 residues. Trimming removed 5 bases at V and 2 bases at J, with 9 bases between. For the CDR3, the DNA is TGTGCCAGCAGTGAGGGTAGAAACACTGAAGCTTTCTTT. Encoded protein: CASSEGRNTEAFF.

The chain recombines TRBV12-5 with TRBJ2-3; D is uncertain. The CDR3 runs to 13 residues. Trimming stripped 8 bases from V and 4 bases from J, with 13 bases between. Germline lookup yields CDR1 LGHNT and CDR2 FRNRAP. CDR3: CASFQDPADTQYF. CDR3 in DNA: TGTGCTAGTTTCCAAGATCCGGCAGATACGCAGTATTTT.

The chain recombines TRBV5-1 with TRBJ1-1, with TRBD1 matching over 9 bases. The CDR3 consists of 15 residues. Per germline, CDR1 SGHRS and CDR2 YFSETQ. J gave up 4 bases and V 1 base, and 5 bases lay outside the gene matches. CDR3 DNA: TGCGCCAGCAGCTTGTCCCGGACAGGGGCCACTGAAGCTTTCTTT. It encodes CASSLSRTGATEAFF.

The chain combines TRBV6-5 with TRBJ1-5; D is undetermined. Trimming took 7 bases from V and 4 from J, leaving 11 bases between them. The germline V gene encodes CDR1 MNHEY and CDR2 SVGAGI. The CDR3 spans 13 residues. The DNA of the CDR3 is TGTGCCAGCAACCGGCAGGCGAATCAGCCCCAGCATTTT. It codes for CASNRQANQPQHF.

The V gene is TRBV5-4, the J gene TRBJ1-1; the D gene is possibly TRBD1 (6 bases). Germline CDR1 reads SGHNT; CDR2 reads YYREEE (reference sequence). Trimming shortened V by 5 bases and J by 0 bases, and 14 bases separated the two germline ends. The CDR3 is 15 residues long. The CDR3 here is CASRLQGPMNTEAFF. CDR3 sequence (DNA): TGTGCCAGCAGGCTACAGGGCCCCATGAACACTGAAGCTTTCTTT.

In DNA form, the CDR3 reads TGTGCCAGCAGCCCCCGTGCTGACACTGAAGCTTTCTTT. It translates to CASSPRADTEAFF. The rearrangement uses TRBV7-9 and TRBJ1-1; unclear D gene. Germline CDR1 is SEHNR and CDR2 is FQNEAQ (reference sequence). V was cut by 5 bases and J by 3 bases, with 10 bases left in between. This CDR3 has 13 residues.

The chain recombines TRBV12-3 or TRBV12-4 with TRBJ1-1; D gene uncertain. The CDR3 is made up of 11 amino acids. V shed 6 bases and J shed 10 bases, with 12 bases lying between them. In DNA, the CDR3 is TGTGCCAGCAGCTCGGACGATAGAGCTTTCTTT. Amino acid sequence: CASSSDDRAFF.

The CDR3 sequence: CASSPSPGTSSGNTIYF. For the CDR3, the DNA is TGTGCCAGCTCACCGTCCCCAGGGACTTCCTCTGGAAACACCATATATTTT. The chain recombines TRBV18 with TRBJ1-3; maybe TRBD1 (5 bases). The V gene lost 3 bases and the J gene lost 0 bases, with 15 bases spanning the gap. CDR1 KGHSH and CDR2 LQKENI come from the germline V gene. The length of the CDR3 is 17 residues.

The V call is TRBV5-8, the J call TRBJ1-5; a weak D match, TRBD1 (6 bases). Between the trimmed V and J ends, which lost 4 bases and 11 bases, there was a span of 28 bases. Germline V gene lookup returns CDR1 SGHTS and CDR2 YDEGEE. CDR3 size: 17 residues. CDR3 DNA sequence: TGTGCCAGCAGCAACCGGGACACCCTTAATGCCGCAATGACCCAGCATTTT. Translating gives CASSNRDTLNAAMTQHF.

The V and J genes are TRBV13 and TRBJ2-6; 8 bases match TRBD1. V lost 5 bases and J lost 4; bases outside the gene matches: 7. Germline CDR1 PRHDT, CDR2 FYEKMQ (reference sequence). The CDR3 has 16 amino acids. The CDR3 here is CASSPNRGTGANVLTF. The CDR3 region has the DNA TGTGCCAGCAGCCCCAACAGGGGGACCGGGGCCAACGTCCTGACTTTC.

This rearrangement joins TRBV6-1 to TRBJ2-2; 7 bases align to TRBD1. Germline assignment: CDR1 MNHNS and CDR2 SASEGT. V was pared by 6 bases and J by 0 bases, with 1 base of the junction left unmatched. CDR3 length: 14 amino acids. This CDR3 reads CASRGQSNTGELFF. The CDR3 DNA follows: TGTGCCAGCAGGGGACAGTCGAACACCGGGGAGCTGTTTTTT.

The chain combines TRBV28 with TRBJ2-3; perhaps TRBD2 as D (7 bases). The CDR3 is 14 residues long. V was pared by 7 bases and J by 4 bases, with 15 bases between. Germline assignment: CDR1 MDHEN and CDR2 SYDVKM. The CDR3 region has the DNA TGTGCCAGCACAAGGGGGGGCCCCCCAGATACGCAGTATTTT. Its translation: CASTRGGPPDTQYF.

This chain connects TRBV4-3 to TRBJ1-3, with D possibly matching TRBD1 (6 bases). CDR3 length: 19 residues. Per germline, CDR1 LGHNA and CDR2 YSLEER. The V end was cut by 4 bases, the J end by 0 bases, with 22 bases between. The CDR3 nucleotides read TGCGCCAGCAGCCCCAGCGTTTATCGACAGGTTATCTCTGGAAACACCATATATTTT. Residues: CASSPSVYRQVISGNTIYF.

The chain joins TRBV7-6 to TRBJ1-2; D not certain. Trimming took off 4 bases at V and 7 bases at J, with 10 bases between the two ends. CDR3 size: 12 residues. Germline V lookup: CDR1 SGHVS, CDR2 FNYEAQ. Here the CDR3 DNA reads TGTGCCAGCAGCTCGGGTGTTGGTGGCTACACCTTC. Its protein product is CASSSGVGGYTF.

This sequence joins TRBV6-5 and TRBJ1-2; D remains unclear. The CDR3 contains 14 residues. V lost 3 bases to trimming and J lost 4 bases, with 12 bases between them. The germline V gene has CDR1 MNHEY and CDR2 SVGAGI. The CDR3 nucleotides read TGTGCCAGCAGTTATCGACGGCTACTCTATGGCTACACCTTC. It yields the protein CASSYRRLLYGYTF.

The CDR3 is CASSPFGGGEGEKLFF. DNA of the CDR3: TGTGCCAGCTCACCCTTTGGAGGGGGCGAGGGTGAAAAACTGTTTTTT. J is TRBJ1-4 and V is TRBV18; TRBD1 aligns across 7 bases. The CDR3 sequence is 16 residues long. CDR1 and CDR2 from the germline V gene are KGHSH and LQKENI. V lost 3 bases, J lost 7 bases, and 11 bases stayed unmatched. The whole variable domain, filled in from reference TRBV18 and TRBJ1-4, reads NAGVMQNPRHLVRRRGQEARLRCSPMKGHSHVYWYRQLPEEGLKFMVYLQKENIIDESGMPKERFSAEFPKEGPSILRIQQVVRGDSAAYFCASSPFGGGEGEKLFFGSGTQLSVL.

The gene calls are TRBV6-5 and TRBJ1-1; tentative D call: TRBD1 (5 bases). V lost 6 bases, J lost 4 bases, and 12 bases lay in between. Germline CDR1 is MNHEY and CDR2 is SVGAGI. This CDR3 is built from 13 residues. CDR3 region: CASSWDASTEAFF. CDR3 in DNA: TGTGCCAGCAGCTGGGACGCGAGCACTGAAGCTTTCTTT.

This clone appeared once. This sequence joins TRBV18 and TRBJ2-7; 8 nucleotides line up with TRBD2. The junction had 3 bases not matched to a gene; V was cut back by 3 bases and J by 2 bases. The CDR3 consists of 14 residues. The germline V gene has CDR1 KGHSH and CDR2 LQKENI. In DNA form, the CDR3 reads TGTGCCAGCTCACCGGGACTAGTTGCCTACGAGCAGTACTTC. Residues: CASSPGLVAYEQYF.